The 21 T cell receptor beta chains listed next were all sequenced from one sample in a study of T cell responses to AZD1222 COVID-19 vaccine. Here immunoSEQ multiplex PCR was the method, and the copy in TCRdb shows in-frame clones only, minus some. The data show 150,000 to 200,000 clones, with 85% to 95% seen just once and roughly 2.5% held by the top ten. The sequenced sample was peripheral blood, obtained on day 0 of AZD1222 vaccination. All receptors derive from an adult in good health.

This sequence joins TRBV2 and TRBJ2-2; D is ambiguous. CDR1 and CDR2 (germline): SNHLY, FYNNEI. Trimming cost V 7 bases and J 6 bases, with 6 bases left between them. The CDR3 is made up of 11 amino acids. CDR3 region: CASTYPGELFF. CDR3 nucleotide sequence: TGTGCCAGCACGTATCCCGGGGAGCTGTTTTTT.

The V gene is TRBV6-1, the J gene TRBJ1-5, with TRBD1 identical over 7 bases. CDR1 and CDR2 (germline): MNHNS, SASEGT. The CDR3 has 13 amino acids. Unmatched junction bases numbered 2, after V lost 2 bases and J lost 7 bases. The CDR3 sequence: CASSETGVQPQHF. The CDR3 DNA reads TGTGCCAGCAGTGAAACAGGGGTGCAGCCCCAGCATTTT.

The chain links TRBV10-1 to TRBJ1-4; D ambiguous. CDR1 and CDR2 from the germline V gene are WNHNN and SYGVQD (reference sequence). This CDR3 is built from 14 residues. The V end was cut by 0 bases, the J end by 5 bases, with 7 bases between. CDR3 DNA: TGCGCCAGCAGTGAGTCGGGCAGAAATGAAAAACTGTTTTTT. Translated, it gives CASSESGRNEKLFF.

This clone was observed once. The chain links TRBV19 to TRBJ1-1; 8 positions match TRBD1. Germline assignment: CDR1 LNHDA and CDR2 SQIVND (reference sequence). The V and J ends lost 1 base and 5 bases, in that order; junction bases with no gene match: 6. The CDR3 covers 15 residues. DNA of the CDR3: TGTGCCAGTAGTATAGGGGACAGGTTGGGGACTGAAGCTTTCTTT. This encodes CASSIGDRLGTEAFF.

The chain employs TRBV12-2 and TRBJ1-2; the D segment call TRBD1 is taken from the table without a DNA check. TRBV12-2 is reported as a pseudogene. CDR3 length equals 13 residues. DNA of the CDR3: TGTGCAAGTCGCTCCCAGGATTGGCGTGGCTACACCTTC. The encoded protein is CASRSQDWRGYTF.

This chain joins TRBV5-5 and TRBJ1-6; perhaps TRBD1 as D (6 bases). The V gene lost 0 bases and the J gene lost 11 bases, with 18 bases spanning the gap. Looked up from germline, CDR1 is SGHKS and CDR2 is YYEKEE (reference sequence). This CDR3 has 16 amino acids. The CDR3 sequence: CASSLEVTGLQAPLHF. In DNA, the CDR3 is TGTGCCAGCAGCTTGGAAGTAACAGGGCTCCAGGCACCCCTCCACTTT. Drawing the rest from reference TRBV5-5 and TRBJ1-6, the complete variable domain is DAGVTQSPTHLIKTRGQQVTLRCSPISGHKSVSWYQQVLGQGPQFIFQYYEKEERGRGNFPDRFSARQFPNYSSELNVNALLLGDSALYLCASSLEVTGLQAPLHFGNGTRLTVT.

This chain joins TRBV9 and TRBJ2-2; D gene ambiguous. Trimming left V 1 base short and J 7 bases short, with 14 bases between. In germline, CDR1 is SGDLS, CDR2 YYNGEE. The CDR3 loop spans 15 amino acids. CDR3 protein: CASSVLGRLDGELFF. CDR3 DNA: TGTGCCAGCAGCGTATTGGGTAGGCTGGACGGGGAGCTGTTTTTT.

This chain uses TRBV6-5 with TRBJ2-1; D possibly corresponds to TRBD2 (5 bases). The CDR3 spans 15 residues. Per the germline V gene, CDR1 is MNHEY and CDR2 is SVGAGI. Trimming took 7 bases from V and 6 from J, leaving 19 bases between them. DNA of the CDR3: TGTGCCAGCACACGGGGAAGGGCTCACGGCAATGAGCAGTTCTTC. Amino acid sequence: CASTRGRAHGNEQFF.

The chain combines TRBV12-5 with TRBJ2-4, with 10 bases matching TRBD2. J lost 6 bases, V lost 1 base, and 9 bases had no gene match. This CDR3 contains 17 residues. Germline loops: CDR1 LGHNT, CDR2 FRNRAP. CDR3 sequence: CASGLDPGLASRNIQYF. The DNA of the CDR3 is TGTGCTAGTGGTTTGGACCCGGGACTAGCGTCAAGAAACATTCAGTACTTC.

The rearrangement uses TRBV12-5 and TRBJ1-1, with 8 bases matching TRBD1. The CDR3 has 16 amino acids. V lost 1 base, J lost 1 base, and 5 bases stayed unmatched. The V gene's germline CDR1 is LGHNT and CDR2 FRNRAP. The CDR3 coding sequence is TGTGCTAGTGGTTTGGGGGGGACAGGTTCGAACACTGAAGCTTTCTTT. Translation: CASGLGGTGSNTEAFF.

The chain links TRBV7-2 to TRBJ1-6, with 8 bases that match TRBD1. CDR3 size: 14 residues. Trimming cost V 5 bases and J 11 bases; bases outside gene matches: 8. CDR1 and CDR2 (germline): SGHTA, FQGNSA. DNA of the CDR3: TGTGCCAGCAGCATCGGACAGGGTGGGGCACCCCTCCACTTT. It yields the protein CASSIGQGGAPLHF.

The rearrangement joins TRBV27 to TRBJ1-6; 8 positions agree with TRBD1. The V gene end was trimmed by 6 bases and the J gene end by 7 bases; junction bases not matched to a gene: 11. Germline CDR1 and CDR2: MNHEY and SMNVEV (reference sequence). CDR3 size: 16 residues. In nucleotides, the CDR3 is TGTGCCAGCAGATCTTTTGGGACAGGAATAAATTCACCCCTCCACTTT. It encodes CASRSFGTGINSPLHF.

CDR3 residues: CASSSSGRVDTQYF. The CDR3 DNA sequence: TGTGCCAGCAGCTCTAGCGGGAGGGTAGATACGCAGTATTTT. The chain recombines TRBV7-9 with TRBJ2-3, with 12 nucleotides matching TRBD2. Germline-derived CDR1 and CDR2 are SEHNR and FQNEAQ (reference sequence). With 4 bases clipped from V and 5 bases from J, the junction kept 1 base outside the gene matches. CDR3 length equals 14 residues.

The chain has TRBV5-4 and TRBJ2-1; 13 bases are shared with TRBD2. There are 17 residues in the CDR3. V shed 4 bases, J shed 6 bases, and the junction held 10 bases outside the gene matches. Looked up from germline, CDR1 is SGHNT and CDR2 is YYREEE (reference sequence). The CDR3, as DNA: TGTGCCAGCAGCCTACTAGCGGGAGGGCCTGAGGGCAATGAGCAGTTCTTC. As protein: CASSLLAGGPEGNEQFF.

V is TRBV20-1 and J is TRBJ1-5; D is ambiguous. CDR1 DFQATT and CDR2 SNEGSKA come from the germline V gene (reference sequence). Trimming stripped 3 bases from V and 7 bases from J, with 13 bases between. The CDR3 length is 13 residues. The CDR3 sequence is CSASTGIGQPQHF. The CDR3 DNA reads TGCAGTGCTAGTACGGGGATAGGCCAGCCCCAGCATTTT.

The rearrangement joins TRBV30 to TRBJ2-1; 10 nucleotides align to TRBD2. CDR3 length: 17 residues. Germline V gene lookup returns CDR1 GTSNPN and CDR2 SVGIG (reference sequence). V shed 0 bases, J shed 2 bases, and the junction held 7 bases outside the gene matches. The CDR3 sequence is CAWSVGPGLAAYNEQFF. The CDR3 DNA reads TGTGCCTGGAGTGTTGGGCCTGGACTAGCGGCCTACAATGAGCAGTTCTTC.

V usage is TRBV6-6 and J usage is TRBJ2-5, with 12 bases lining up with TRBD2. Trimming took 5 bases from V and 9 from J; bases not matched to a gene: 22. Germline loops: CDR1 MNHNY, CDR2 SVGAGI (reference sequence). This CDR3 spans 19 amino acids. CDR3 protein: CASSQQLPGLAGIGGAQYF. In DNA form, the CDR3 reads TGTGCCAGCAGTCAACAACTACCGGGACTAGCGGGTATTGGAGGGGCCCAGTACTTC.

This clone was observed a handful of times. This sequence joins TRBV6-6 and TRBJ1-2; 8 bases align to TRBD1. Looked up from germline, CDR1 is MNHNY and CDR2 is SVGAGI (reference sequence). V was pared by 4 bases and J by 7 bases, with 8 bases of the junction left unmatched. The CDR3 is 14 amino acids. CDR3 nucleotide sequence: TGTGCCAGCAGTTCTGACAGGGGTTTAGGTGGCTACACCTTC. Its protein product is CASSSDRGLGGYTF.

The chain employs TRBV19 and TRBJ2-7, with D tentatively TRBD2 (5 bases). Germline CDR1 and CDR2: LNHDA and SQIVND (reference sequence). Trimming cost V 8 bases and J 0 bases, with 11 bases left between them. The CDR3 has 13 residues. CDR3 protein: CASGTRYSYEQYF. The CDR3 DNA reads as TGTGCCAGTGGAACTAGGTACTCCTACGAGCAGTACTTC.

This chain uses TRBV10-1 with TRBJ2-1; 7 positions agree with TRBD1. Germline V gene data show CDR1 as WNHNN and CDR2 as SYGVQD (reference sequence). This CDR3 has 15 amino acids. J lost 4 bases, V lost 0 bases, and 3 bases had no gene match. The CDR3 sequence is CASSESPGQYNEQFF. CDR3 nucleotides: TGCGCCAGCAGTGAGTCACCGGGACAGTACAATGAGCAGTTCTTC.

The rearrangement uses TRBV29-1 and TRBJ1-1; the D gene is possibly TRBD1 (6 bases). The CDR3 contains 13 residues. The ends were cut back, 2 bases at V and 2 bases at J, with 9 bases in the middle. Germline CDR1 reads SQVTM; CDR2 reads ANQGSEA. The CDR3 protein is CSVEPGTNTEAFF. In DNA, the CDR3 is TGCAGCGTTGAACCCGGGACAAACACTGAAGCTTTCTTT.